This record concerns one TCR beta chain sequence. After removal of 6 bases from V and 2 bases from J, the junction contained 8 bases not matched to a gene. The germline V gene encodes CDR1 LNHDA and CDR2 SQIVND (reference sequence). CDR3 length: 15 residues. Method: immunoSEQ multiplex PCR; TCRdb's copy keeps in-frame clones and lacks some. The data show more than 90,000 clones, 60% to 85% seen once. The entry originates in a study of PD-1 blockade in mismatch repair-deficient tumors. The clonotype comes from an adult with mismatch repair-deficient cancer. This specimen consisted of peripheral blood, obtained more than 58 weeks after starting pembrolizumab. The chain couples TRBV19 to TRBJ2-7; 9 bases match TRBD1. CDR3 sequence reads: CASRWTGQGPYEQYF. The CDR3 coding sequence is TGTGCCAGTAGATGGACCGGACAGGGGCCCTACGAGCAGTACTTC.